The present entry profiles one T cell receptor (beta chain) with its context. Its antigen is currently unknown. The junction departs from germline at one end; a sequencing error may be responsible. The data derive from a study of cytomegalovirus exposure and HLA in healthy donors. Whole-study findings and limits: As was reported, the classifier diagnosed cytomegalovirus status with high specificity and sensitivity. Likely technical artifact: a cluster of highly shared sequence variants.

PCR amplification relied on 60 Vbeta primers (plus 13 Jbeta primers). Only in-frame clones appear in the TCRdb table, and some are missing; sequencing was by immunoSEQ multiplex PCR. This repertoire shows about 19,000 clones, roughly four fifths found once; its top ten account for about a fifth. The receptor was isolated from a human donor in good health. The sample consisted of PBMCs.

The CDR3, as DNA: TGTGCCAGCAGCACCGACAGGATGGTAACCCACTTC. This encodes CASSTDRMVTHF. The chain joins TRBV11-2 to TRBJ2-7, with a possible D match to TRBD1 (6 bases). The CDR3 spans 12 residues. Germline V gives CDR1 SGHAT, CDR2 FQNNGV.